The clone carrying this T cell receptor beta chain occurred many times. This entry comes from a study of Graves' ophthalmopathy and Graves' hyperthyroidism. Amplified material comprised TCR beta CDR3 regions derived from RNA transcripts. An initial RT-PCR round employing HTBI primers preceded a second-round multiplex PCR. One entry per CDR3 protein, called by TCRdb with MiXCR from the multiplex PCR reads. Of some 410,000 distinct CDR3 sequences listed, about 21% were seen once; the top ten hold around 3.2%. The CDR3 contains 16 residues. With 6 bases clipped from V and 2 bases from J, the junction kept 7 bases outside the gene matches. CDR1 is SQVTM and CDR2 is ANQGSEA in the germline V gene.

V gene TRBV29-1 combines with J gene TRBJ2-2; TRBD2 aligns across 12 bases. The receptor comes from a woman in her late teens or twenties with stable Graves' hyperthyroidism. The source material was peripheral blood. In DNA, the CDR3 is TGCAGCGTAGCAAGACTAGCGGGAGATAACACCGGGGAGCTGTTTTTT. It encodes CSVARLAGDNTGELFF.